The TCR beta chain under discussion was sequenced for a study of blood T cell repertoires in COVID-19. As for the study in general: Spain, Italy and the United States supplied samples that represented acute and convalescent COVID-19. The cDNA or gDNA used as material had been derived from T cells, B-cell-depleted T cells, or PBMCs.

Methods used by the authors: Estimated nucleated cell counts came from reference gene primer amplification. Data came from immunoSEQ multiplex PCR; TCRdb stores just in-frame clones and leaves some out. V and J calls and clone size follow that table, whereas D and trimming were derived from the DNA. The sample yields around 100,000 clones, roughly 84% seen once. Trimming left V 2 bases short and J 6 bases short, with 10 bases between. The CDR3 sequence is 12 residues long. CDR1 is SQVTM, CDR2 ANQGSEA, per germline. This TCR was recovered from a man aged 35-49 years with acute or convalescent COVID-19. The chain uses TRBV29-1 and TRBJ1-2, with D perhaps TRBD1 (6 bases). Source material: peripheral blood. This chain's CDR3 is CSVEPGGDGYTF. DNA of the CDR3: TGCAGCGTTGAACCGGGGGGCGATGGCTACACCTTC.